This TCR beta chain was observed in a study of metastatic and nonmetastatic thyroid tumors. Each patient went into thyroid surgery without having received any treatment. TCRdb reprocessed the PCR reads via MiXCR. The sample consists of some 26,000 clones, about 3.9% of them appearing once. The CDR3 consists of 16 residues. J lost 0 bases, V lost 6 bases, and 10 bases had no gene match. Germline CDR1 is SNHLY and CDR2 is FYNNEI. This clone was seen only a few times. The sequence came from a male donor with papillary thyroid cancer or a benign thyroid nodule (not recorded which). Some clones in this sample may be carry-over from other donors' samples. Sample: blood. The J gene is TRBJ2-7, the V gene TRBV2, with 8 bases matching TRBD2. CDR3 in amino acids: CASRWTSWSLSYEQYF. Here the CDR3 DNA reads TGTGCCAGCAGATGGACTAGCTGGAGCCTCTCCTACGAGCAGTACTTC.